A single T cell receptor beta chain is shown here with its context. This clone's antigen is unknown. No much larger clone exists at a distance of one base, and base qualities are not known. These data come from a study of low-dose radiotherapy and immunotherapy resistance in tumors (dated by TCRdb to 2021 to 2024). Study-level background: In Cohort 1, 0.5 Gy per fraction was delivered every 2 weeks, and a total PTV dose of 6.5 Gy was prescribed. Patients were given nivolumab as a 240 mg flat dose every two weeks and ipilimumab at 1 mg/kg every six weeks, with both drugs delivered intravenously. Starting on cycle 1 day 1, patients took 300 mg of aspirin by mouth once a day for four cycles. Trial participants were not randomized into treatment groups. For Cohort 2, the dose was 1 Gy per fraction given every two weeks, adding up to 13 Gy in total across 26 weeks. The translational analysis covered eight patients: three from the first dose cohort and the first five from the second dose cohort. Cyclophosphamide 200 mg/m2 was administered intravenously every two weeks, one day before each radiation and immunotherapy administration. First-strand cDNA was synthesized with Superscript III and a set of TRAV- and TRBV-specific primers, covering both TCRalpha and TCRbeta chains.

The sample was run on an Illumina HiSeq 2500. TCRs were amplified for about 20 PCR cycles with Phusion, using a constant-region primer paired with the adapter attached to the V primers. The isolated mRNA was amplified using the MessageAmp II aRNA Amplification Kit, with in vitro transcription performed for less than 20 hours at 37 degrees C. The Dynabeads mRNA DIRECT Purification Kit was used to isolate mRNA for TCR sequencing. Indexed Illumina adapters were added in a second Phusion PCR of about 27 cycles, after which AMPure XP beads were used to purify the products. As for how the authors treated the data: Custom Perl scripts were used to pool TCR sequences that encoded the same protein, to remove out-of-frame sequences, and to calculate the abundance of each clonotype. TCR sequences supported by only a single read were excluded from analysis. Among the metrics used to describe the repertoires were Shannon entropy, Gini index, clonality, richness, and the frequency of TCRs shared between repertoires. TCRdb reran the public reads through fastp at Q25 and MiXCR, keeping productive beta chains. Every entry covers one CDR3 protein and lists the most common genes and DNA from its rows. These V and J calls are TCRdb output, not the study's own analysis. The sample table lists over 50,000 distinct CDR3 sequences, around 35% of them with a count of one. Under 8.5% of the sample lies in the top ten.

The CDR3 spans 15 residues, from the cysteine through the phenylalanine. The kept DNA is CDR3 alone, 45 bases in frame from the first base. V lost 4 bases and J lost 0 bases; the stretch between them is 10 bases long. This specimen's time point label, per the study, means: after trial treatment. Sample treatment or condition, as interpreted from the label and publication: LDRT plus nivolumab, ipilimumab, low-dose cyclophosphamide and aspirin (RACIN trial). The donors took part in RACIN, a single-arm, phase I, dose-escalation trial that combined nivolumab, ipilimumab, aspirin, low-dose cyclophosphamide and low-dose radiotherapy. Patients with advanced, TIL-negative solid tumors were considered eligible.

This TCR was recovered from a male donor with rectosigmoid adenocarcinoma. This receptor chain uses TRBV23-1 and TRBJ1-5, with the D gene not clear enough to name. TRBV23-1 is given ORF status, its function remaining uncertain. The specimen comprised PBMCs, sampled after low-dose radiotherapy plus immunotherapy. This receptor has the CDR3 CASSRRHLSNQPQHF. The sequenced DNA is TGCGCCAGCAGTCGTCGACACCTTAGCAATCAGCCCCAGCATTTT.